This TCR beta chain was profiled in a study of blood T cells in healthy people across ages. Then a second PCR, running about 6 to 11 cycles, was carried out with a sample-barcoded 5' primer and a J-beta primer mix. Researchers report that a template-switch adaptor with 12 random nucleotides tagged each cDNA molecule. TCRdb re-analysed the 5' RACE reads in MiXCR, keeping a single row per CDR3 protein. In the table there are 1,100,000 or so distinct CDR3 sequences, 35% to 50% of which are singletons. The CDR3 covers 16 residues. CDR1 and CDR2 (germline): SGDLS, YYNGEE. The V segment lost 2 bases and the J segment 7 bases; nucleotides outside the gene matches: 11. Samples had at least 7 million PBMCs isolated from them.

The receptor was derived from a woman aged 60-75 years in good health. V gene TRBV9 combines with J gene TRBJ2-1; 8 nucleotides match TRBD2. Sequencing was performed on blood. The DNA for the CDR3 is TGTGCCAGCAGCGTTACGGTTGCGGGAGGCGGAAATGAGCAGTTCTTC. This encodes CASSVTVAGGGNEQFF.